One sample yielded the 6 T cell receptor beta chains listed below, sequenced in a study of CD8 T cells in ankylosing spondylitis (TCRdb year 2017). Here is what the overall study found, with its caveats: A TCR beta motif made up of under ten highly homologous amino acid variants appeared to be characteristic of blood from ankylosing spondylitis patients.

Antigens of these TCRs are unknown. Libraries were constructed by 5' RACE. Instrument used: Illumina HiSeq 2500. Starting from the raw public reads, TCRdb applied fastp trimming at Q25, assembled clones with MiXCR and retained in-frame beta chains. Entries that share a CDR3 protein sequence are merged under the most common genes and DNA. Counted in this sample were 700,000 to 1,000,000 distinct CDR3 sequences; about an eighth of them appeared once. The ten largest clones capture approximately 0.5% of the sample. The source material was blood, either unsorted or a sorted T cell fraction (not recorded which). Receptors originate from a male donor with ankylosing spondylitis.

The chain recombines TRBV6-1 with TRBJ1-5, with D possibly TRBD1 on 5 matching bases. Between the trimmed V and J ends, which lost 6 bases and 9 bases, there was a span of 24 bases. Germline V gives CDR1 MNHNS, CDR2 SASEGT. This CDR3 is 16 amino acids long. CDR3 nucleotides: TGTGCCAGCAGAGTCAGCCGGGACGGTGGGACTTGGCCCCAGCATTTT. Its protein is CASRVSRDGGTWPQHF.

This clonotype was seen only a few times. The gene calls are TRBV5-1 and TRBJ2-3; possible D gene TRBD1, 5 bases. This CDR3 region has 16 residues. The ends were cut back, 0 bases at V and 1 base at J, with 12 bases in the middle. Germline V gene data show CDR1 as SGHRS and CDR2 as YFSETQ. The CDR3 loop is CASSLAFGRGTDTQYF. Written as DNA, the CDR3 is TGCGCCAGCAGCTTGGCGTTCGGCAGGGGCACAGATACGCAGTATTTT.

In its sample, this clonotype was seen a few times. The V gene is TRBV12-3 or TRBV12-4, the J gene TRBJ1-5, with 7 nucleotides matching TRBD1. This CDR3 comprises 14 residues. The J segment lost 6 bases and the V segment lost 5 bases, leaving 7 bases of the junction unmatched. The CDR3 DNA sequence: TGTGCCAGCAGTGAAGACAGGGTTGCTCAGCCCCAGCATTTT. Its protein is CASSEDRVAQPQHF.

The chain employs TRBV7-2 and TRBJ1-4; D remains unclear. CDR3 length: 13 residues. Trimming removed 10 bases at V and 0 bases at J, with 9 bases between. From germline, CDR1 is SGHTA and CDR2 FQGNSA. CDR3: CAIRPATNEKLFF. The CDR3 DNA reads TGTGCCATTCGGCCGGCAACTAATGAAAAACTGTTTTTT.

The V call is TRBV11-3, the J call TRBJ2-1, with 13 bases aligning to TRBD2. Unmatched junction bases numbered 6, after V lost 4 bases and J lost 9 bases. The CDR3 contains 15 residues. Germline V lookup: CDR1 SGHNT, CDR2 YENEEA. The CDR3 region has the DNA TGTGCCAGCAGCTCCGGGACTAGCGGGGTAGCTGAGCAGTTCTTC. Translated, it gives CASSSGTSGVAEQFF.

This clonotype turned up a few times. The chain is built from TRBV20-1 and TRBJ2-1; tentatively, D is TRBD2 (5 bases). The CDR3 spans 14 residues. CDR1 and CDR2 from the germline V gene are DFQATT and SNEGSKA (reference sequence). V dropped 1 base and J dropped 3 bases, with 10 bases sitting between them. CDR3 in amino acids: CSARAAVNYNEQFF. CDR3 sequence (DNA): TGCAGTGCTAGAGCAGCGGTGAACTACAATGAGCAGTTCTTC.